These T cell receptor beta chains were read from a single sample in a study of CD8 T cells in ankylosing spondylitis. TCRdb re-derived calls from the 5' RACE reads in MiXCR, one entry per CDR3 protein. Of around 390,000 distinct CDR3 sequences detected, 20% to 25% appear once; the ten largest clones hold around 17%. Sequencing was carried out using blood, either unsorted or a sorted T cell fraction (not recorded which). Source of these receptors: a male donor with ankylosing spondylitis. Each CDR3 is given with its conserved first and last residue. Fields, in order: D gene, clone size, J gene, V gene, CDR3 protein, CDR3 DNA. D genes are given only for firm matches. The size entry is marked missing in some rows and otherwise reads once, few, many or a size class.

D: TRBD2
size: few
J: TRBJ2-2
V: TRBV20-1
CDR3: CSATGLAGGVTGELFF
DNA: TGCAGTGCTACTGGACTAGCGGGAGGGGTCACCGGGGAGCTGTTTTTT

D: TRBD1
size: .
J: TRBJ1-5
V: TRBV20-1
CDR3: CSASPGTENQPQHF
DNA: TGCAGTGCTAGCCCTGGGACAGAAAATCAGCCCCAGCATTTT

D: TRBD2
size: .
J: TRBJ2-3
V: TRBV28
CDR3: CASSLVGLAGFGTDTQYF
DNA: TGTGCCAGCAGTTTAGTAGGACTAGCGGGATTTGGCACAGATACGCAGTATTTT

D: TRBD2
size: few
J: TRBJ2-3
V: TRBV29-1
CDR3: CSVYLAGVPDTQYF
DNA: TGCAGCGTTTACCTAGCGGGAGTTCCAGATACGCAGTATTTT

D: .
size: few
J: TRBJ1-6
V: TRBV7-2
CDR3: CASSYASGPTLHF
DNA: TGTGCCAGCAGCTACGCTAGTGGGCCTACCCTCCACTTT

D: .
size: .
J: TRBJ2-1
V: TRBV12-1
CDR3: CASAHPGQCSHYYYNEQFF
DNA: TGTGCCAGCGCTCATCCGGGACAGTGTAGCCACTACTACTACAATGAGCAGTTCTTC

D: TRBD1
size: few
J: TRBJ2-2
V: TRBV12-5
CDR3: CASGLVWDRDTGELFF
DNA: TGTGCTAGTGGTTTGGTATGGGACAGGGACACCGGGGAGCTGTTTTTT

D: .
size: few
J: TRBJ2-2
V: TRBV5-1
CDR3: CATPVGAANTGELFF
DNA: TGCGCCACCCCAGTGGGGGCCGCGAACACCGGGGAGCTGTTTTTT

D: .
size: .
J: TRBJ1-2
V: TRBV11-1
CDR3: CASSRSQRMGDGSYTF
DNA: TGTGCCAGCAGCCGGTCCCAAAGGATGGGCGACGGGAGCTACACCTTC

D: .
size: .
J: TRBJ1-1
V: TRBV20-1
CDR3: CSARQDLIAFF
DNA: TGCAGTGCTAGGCAGGACCTAATCGCTTTCTTT

D: .
size: few
J: TRBJ1-6
V: TRBV12-3/TRBV12-4
CDR3: CASRTLDSSSPLHF
DNA: TGTGCCAGCAGAACCCTGGACAGTAGTTCACCCCTCCACTTT

D: TRBD2
size: few
J: TRBJ2-1
V: TRBV18
CDR3: CASSPGTSGRSYNEQFF
DNA: TGTGCCAGCTCACCAGGGACTAGCGGGAGATCCTACAATGAGCAGTTCTTC

D: .
size: many
J: TRBJ2-7
V: TRBV20-1
CDR3: CSASVSGSYEQYF
DNA: TGCAGTGCTAGTGTCAGCGGATCCTACGAGCAGTACTTC

D: TRBD1
size: .
J: TRBJ2-7
V: TRBV5-1
CDR3: CASSISGTGYYEQYF
DNA: TGCGCCAGCAGCATTTCCGGGACAGGGTACTACGAGCAGTACTTC

D: TRBD1
size: .
J: TRBJ1-2
V: TRBV19
CDR3: CASTTSDRALYGYTF
DNA: TGTGCCAGCACAACGTCCGACAGGGCGCTCTATGGCTACACCTTC

D: TRBD1
size: .
J: TRBJ1-4
V: TRBV12-3/TRBV12-4
CDR3: CASSARTGINEKLFF
DNA: TGTGCCAGCAGTGCCCGGACAGGGATTAATGAAAAACTGTTTTTT

D: .
size: few
J: TRBJ1-1
V: TRBV19
CDR3: CASSPQGLKNTEAFF
DNA: TGTGCCAGTAGCCCCCAGGGATTAAAGAACACTGAAGCTTTCTTT

D: .
size: few
J: TRBJ2-1
V: TRBV19
CDR3: CASRSLDGSSYNEQFF
DNA: TGTGCCAGTAGGTCCCTTGATGGATCGTCCTACAATGAGCAGTTCTTC

D: .
size: .
J: TRBJ1-6
V: TRBV20-1
CDR3: CSAREPGRTNNSPLHF
DNA: TGCAGTGCTAGAGAACCAGGGCGTACTAATAATTCACCCCTCCACTTT

D: TRBD1
size: .
J: TRBJ1-1
V: TRBV6-5
CDR3: CASSYAGGEAFF
DNA: TGTGCCAGCAGTTACGCAGGGGGCGAAGCTTTCTTT

D: .
size: .
J: TRBJ2-7
V: TRBV19
CDR3: CASSIMGGTERYEQYF
DNA: TGTGCCAGTAGTATAATGGGAGGGACAGAGCGCTACGAGCAGTACTTC

D: .
size: few
J: TRBJ2-4
V: TRBV10-3
CDR3: CAISGRGLGYF
DNA: TGTGCCATCAGTGGCAGGGGACTCGGGTACTTC

D: TRBD1
size: .
J: TRBJ1-2
V: TRBV12-3/TRBV12-4
CDR3: CASRTGVDGYTF
DNA: TGTGCCAGCCGGACAGGGGTCGACGGCTACACCTTC

D: TRBD2
size: .
J: TRBJ2-3
V: TRBV4-1
CDR3: CASSQSGSDTDTQYF
DNA: TGCGCCAGCAGCCAAAGCGGGAGCGACACAGATACGCAGTATTTT

D: .
size: .
J: TRBJ2-3
V: TRBV5-1
CDR3: CASSLTSFSMGTQYF
DNA: TGCGCCAGCAGCCTGACTAGTTTTTCAATGGGGACGCAGTATTTT

D: .
size: once
J: TRBJ2-6
V: TRBV6-1
CDR3: CASSPINSGANVLTF
DNA: TGTGCCAGCAGTCCTATAAACTCTGGGGCCAACGTCCTGACTTTC

D: .
size: .
J: TRBJ1-5
V: TRBV7-2
CDR3: CASSLRGGGNQPQHF
DNA: TGTGCCAGCAGCTTACGAGGAGGGGGCAATCAGCCCCAGCATTTT

D: TRBD2
size: few
J: TRBJ2-7
V: TRBV3-1
CDR3: CASSHLGTSGRAYEQYF
DNA: TGTGCCAGCAGCCACCTCGGGACTAGCGGGAGAGCCTACGAGCAGTACTTC

D: TRBD2
size: .
J: TRBJ2-5
V: TRBV10-3
CDR3: CAIRREAGETQYF
DNA: TGTGCCATCAGGCGGGAGGCCGGGGAGACCCAGTACTTC

D: TRBD1
size: many
J: TRBJ2-3
V: TRBV3-1
CDR3: CASSQDRGDTQYF
DNA: TGTGCCAGCAGCCAGGACAGGGGGGATACGCAGTATTTT

D: .
size: .
J: TRBJ2-5
V: TRBV5-1
CDR3: CASSPNEGGAGETQYF
DNA: TGCGCCAGCAGCCCTAACGAAGGGGGTGCCGGGGAGACCCAGTACTTC

D: .
size: few
J: TRBJ2-2
V: TRBV20-1
CDR3: CSANPGTPDTGELFF
DNA: TGCAGTGCTAACCCCGGGACTCCGGACACCGGGGAGCTGTTTTTT

D: .
size: few
J: TRBJ2-3
V: TRBV24-1
CDR3: CATSEDRGPGDTQYF
DNA: TGTGCCACCAGTGAGGATCGGGGACCGGGGGATACGCAGTATTTT

D: .
size: .
J: TRBJ2-2
V: TRBV7-3
CDR3: CASSFDRLGTGELFF
DNA: TGTGCCAGCAGCTTCGACAGGTTGGGCACCGGGGAGCTGTTTTTT

D: .
size: few
J: TRBJ2-3
V: TRBV5-1
CDR3: CASSWDGRLADTQYF
DNA: TGCGCCAGCAGCTGGGATGGGCGTCTGGCAGATACGCAGTATTTT

D: TRBD2
size: .
J: TRBJ2-5
V: TRBV5-1
CDR3: CASSQLTSGGQETQYF
DNA: TGCGCCAGCAGCCAATTGACTAGCGGAGGCCAAGAGACCCAGTACTTC

D: TRBD1
size: few
J: TRBJ1-2
V: TRBV5-1
CDR3: CASSPDRSEGYTF
DNA: TGCGCCAGCAGCCCGGACAGGTCGGAGGGCTACACCTTC

D: .
size: .
J: TRBJ2-7
V: TRBV6-1
CDR3: CASGRQATYEQYF
DNA: TGTGCCAGCGGAAGACAGGCGACCTACGAGCAGTACTTC

D: TRBD1
size: .
J: TRBJ1-5
V: TRBV20-1
CDR3: CSASDRGHQPQHF
DNA: TGCAGTGCCTCGGACAGGGGGCATCAGCCCCAGCATTTT

D: TRBD2
size: few
J: TRBJ2-3
V: TRBV7-6
CDR3: CASSLAEAGGADTQYF
DNA: TGTGCCAGCAGCTTAGCGGAGGCGGGAGGAGCAGATACGCAGTATTTT